This T cell receptor beta chain appears in the sequencing data of a study of T-cell reconstitution after alpha-beta-depleted transplantation in children. The TCRbeta library was prepared with unique molecular identifiers. TCRdb re-derived calls from the PCR reads in MiXCR, one entry per CDR3 protein. The data hold roughly 300,000 distinct CDR3 sequences, with approximately 10% observed a single time. This clonotype was observed many times. Its antigen is unknown. The study's findings and limits: Approximately two months post-transplant, alpha-beta T cells reportedly originated from several hundred expanded graft clones. Most T-cell counts and diversity one year after the transplant came from T cells that were newly produced. From surviving recipient T cells and thymic progenitors came the high day-60 TCRbeta diversity observed in some patients.

Per germline, CDR1 SGHRS and CDR2 YFSETQ. V lost 8 bases to trimming and J lost 4 bases; unmatched junction nucleotides: 8. The CDR3 runs to 14 residues. The starting material was peripheral blood, obtained 180 days after TCRalphabeta/CD19-depleted stem cell transplant. The sequence came from a male patient aged 2 to 10 who had a stem cell transplant for chronic granulomatous disease, so the T cells may come from the graft donor. V usage is TRBV5-1 and J usage is TRBJ2-1, with 8 bases lining up with TRBD2. CDR3 amino acids: CASRAGVGYNEQFF. The DNA for the CDR3 is TGCGCCAGTCGAGCGGGAGTGGGTTACAATGAGCAGTTCTTC. Based on the CDR3 plus reference TRBV5-1 and TRBJ2-1, the full variable domain is KAGVTQTPRYLIKTRGQQVTLSCSPISGHRSVSWYQQTPGQGLQFLFEYFSETQRNKGNFPGRFSGRQFSNSRSEMNVSTLELGDSALYLCASRAGVGYNEQFFGPGTRLTVL.